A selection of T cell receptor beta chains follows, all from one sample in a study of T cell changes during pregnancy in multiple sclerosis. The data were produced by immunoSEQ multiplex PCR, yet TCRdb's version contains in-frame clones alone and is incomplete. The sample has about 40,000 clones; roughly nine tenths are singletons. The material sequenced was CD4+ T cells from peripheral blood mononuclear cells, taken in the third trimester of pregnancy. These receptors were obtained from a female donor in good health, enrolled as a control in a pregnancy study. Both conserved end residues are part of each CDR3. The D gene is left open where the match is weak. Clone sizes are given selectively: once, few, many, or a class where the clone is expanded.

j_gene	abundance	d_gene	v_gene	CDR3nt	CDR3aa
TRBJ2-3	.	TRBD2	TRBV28	TGTGCCAGCAGTTCCGGAGGACTAGCGGGAGGAACAGATACGCAGTATTTT	CASSSGGLAGGTDTQYF
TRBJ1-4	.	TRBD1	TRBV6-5	TGTGCCGCTAAGGACAGGGGTGAAAAACTGTTTTTT	CAAKDRGEKLFF
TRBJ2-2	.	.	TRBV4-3	TGCGCCAGCAGAACATTCACCGGGGAGCTGTTTTTT	CASRTFTGELFF
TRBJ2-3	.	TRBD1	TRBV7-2	TGTGCCAGCAGCTTAGTGGGACAGGGCACAGATACGCAGTATTTT	CASSLVGQGTDTQYF
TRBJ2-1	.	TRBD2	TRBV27	TGTGCCAGCAGTCCCCTAGCGGGAGTGGTCACTGAGCAGTTCTTC	CASSPLAGVVTEQFF
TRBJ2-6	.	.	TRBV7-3	TGTGCCAGCAGCTCCCGGGTCCTCTCTGGGGCCAACGTCCTGACTTTC	CASSSRVLSGANVLTF
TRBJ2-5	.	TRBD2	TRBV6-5	TGTGCCAGCAGCAACGGACTAGCGGGAGGGAAGACCCAGTACTTC	CASSNGLAGGKTQYF
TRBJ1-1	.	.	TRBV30	TGTGCCTGGAGTGTCGGGGGTCAGACTGAAGCTTTCTTT	CAWSVGGQTEAFF
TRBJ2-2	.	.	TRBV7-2	TGTGCCAGCCATCTGCAGGGCACCGGGGAGCTGTTTTTT	CASHLQGTGELFF
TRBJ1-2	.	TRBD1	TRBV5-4	TGTGCCAGCAGCTTGGAGCAGGGGGTTTATGGCTACACCTTC	CASSLEQGVYGYTF
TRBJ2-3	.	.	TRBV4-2	TGTGCCAGCAGCCAAGATTGGCAGGGGTTGTATACGCAGTATTTT	CASSQDWQGLYTQYF
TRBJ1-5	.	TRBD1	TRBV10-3	TGTGCCATTCACCCGGGACAGGGGAGTCAGCCCCAGCATTTT	CAIHPGQGSQPQHF
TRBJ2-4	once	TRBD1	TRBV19	TGTGCCAGTGGAACCGGGACAGGGGTGTCGGGTGACATTCAGTACTTC	CASGTGTGVSGDIQYF
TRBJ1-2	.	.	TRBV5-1	TGCGCCAGCAGCTTGTCCGGCGGGGGCTACACCTTC	CASSLSGGGYTF
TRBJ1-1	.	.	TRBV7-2	TGTGCCAGCAGCCTAGAGATAACGGTGAACACTGAAGCTTTCTTT	CASSLEITVNTEAFF
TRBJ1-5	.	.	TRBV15	TGTGCCACCAGCAGAGTGGCAGGTCAGGATCAGCCCCAGCATTTT	CATSRVAGQDQPQHF
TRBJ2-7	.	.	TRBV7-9	TGTGCCAGCAGCCCATCTAAGGGGGTCATATACGAGCAGTACTTC	CASSPSKGVIYEQYF
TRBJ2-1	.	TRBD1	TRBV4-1	TGCGCCAGCAGCCAACGACAGGGACCCTCCTACAATGAGCAGTTCTTC	CASSQRQGPSYNEQFF
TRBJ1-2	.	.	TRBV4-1	TGCGCCAGCAGCCCCACGGTGGTAGGGGACTATGGCTACACCTTC	CASSPTVVGDYGYTF
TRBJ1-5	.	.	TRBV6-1	TGTGCCAGCAGTGAAGCAGCTTGGGGCGGGGGCAATCAGCCCCAGCATTTT	CASSEAAWGGGNQPQHF
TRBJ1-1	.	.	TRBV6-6	TGTGCCAGCAGTACGTACGGGTTTTACACTGAAGCTTTCTTT	CASSTYGFYTEAFF
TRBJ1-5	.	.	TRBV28	TGTGCCAGCATTGGGGGCTATAGCAATCAGCCCCAGCATTTT	CASIGGYSNQPQHF